This is a list of T cell receptor beta chains from one sample in a study of sequential checkpoint blockade in melanoma. Clones were read by immunoSEQ multiplex PCR, and TCRdb kept only the in-frame ones, dropping some. The top ten clones hold around 17% of a sample with about 9,100 clones, 24% of them seen once. Source: tumor tissue (inferred from file names), taken from a patient given nivolumab and ipilimumab in sequence. All receptors derive from a human donor with melanoma. Each CDR3 is given without its conserved first and last residue. Each record gives: D gene, J gene, V gene, CDR3 protein. A D gene is named only where the DNA matches it firmly.

TRBD2 TRBJ2-5 TRBV14 ASSPTTGGETQY
TRBD2 TRBJ2-1 TRBV30 AWGLLAGYNEQF
NA TRBJ2-7 TRBV6-8 ASYGGNSYEQY
NA TRBJ1-2 TRBV11-3 ASSPPGVDPYGYT
TRBD2 TRBJ2-1 TRBV30 AWRLREGSEQF
NA TRBJ1-5 TRBV19 ASSKQPNQPQH
NA TRBJ1-2 TRBV7-5 ASSPRQGPLYGYT
TRBD1 TRBJ2-7 TRBV28 ASRGTGALNEQY
TRBD2 TRBJ2-1 TRBV19 ASSRVGLAGGFNEQF
NA TRBJ2-3 TRBV13 ASSGDRQGTQY
NA TRBJ1-2 TRBV6-8 ASSYDRNYGYT
NA TRBJ2-1 TRBV14 ASSQEYYNEQF
TRBD2 TRBJ2-3 TRBV7-6 ASSLNPGGAGGIDTQY
TRBD2 TRBJ2-5 TRBV19 ASSGLAGNQETQY
NA TRBJ1-4 TRBV14 ASSPSPWREKLF
TRBD2 TRBJ2-1 TRBV11-3 ASSPFSGRVYNEQF
TRBD2 TRBJ2-2 TRBV9 ASSFGLAQTGELF
NA TRBJ1-4 TRBV4-1 ASRGGGAGNEKLF
NA TRBJ2-7 TRBV18 ASSPPGGRGYEQY
NA TRBJ2-1 TRBV25-1 ASSRGLADNEQF
NA TRBJ1-2 TRBV6-8 ASSYPRSTPDNYGYT
NA TRBJ2-7 TRBV16 ASSQLPFYEQY
NA TRBJ2-7 TRBV11-3 ASSRGLSSYEQY
NA TRBJ2-2 TRBV19 ASSIGGTGELF
NA TRBJ2-7 TRBV28 ASSLSLWGYEQY
TRBD2 TRBJ2-1 TRBV6-8 AISAGSGTVDEQF
NA TRBJ1-4 TRBV5-1 ASSPGGSSEEKLF
TRBD1 TRBJ1-4 TRBV6-8 ASTRDRVGEKLF
NA TRBJ1-1 TRBV28 ASSSYDVSAEAF
TRBD2 TRBJ2-2 TRBV11-3 ASSPGLAGTGELF
TRBD2 TRBJ2-1 TRBV5-1 ASSLLSGVDEQF
NA TRBJ1-4 TRBV11-3 ASSLRGMGVNEKLF
NA TRBJ1-4 TRBV30 AWSDGVTTNEKLF
NA TRBJ1-2 TRBV15 ATSTDRTWGGYT
NA TRBJ1-6 TRBV19 ASSRTGGNSPLH